Listed below are T cell receptor beta chains from one sample, sequenced in a study of blood T cell repertoires in COVID-19. Clones were read by immunoSEQ multiplex PCR, and TCRdb kept only the in-frame ones, dropping some. The data contain 95,000 to 100,000 clones, about four fifths of them singletons. Specimen: peripheral blood. These receptors all come from a woman older than 75 with active or convalescent COVID-19. Both conserved end residues are part of each CDR3. A D gene is named only where the DNA matches it firmly. Clone size appears in some rows only: once, few, many, or a class for an expanded clone.

size	J	V	D	CDR3	DNA
-	TRBJ2-7	TRBV23-1	TRBD1	CASRQGASYEQYF	TGCGCCAGCAGACAGGGGGCCTCCTACGAGCAGTACTTC
once	TRBJ2-5	TRBV11-2	TRBD2	CASSSSLAGGGETQYF	TGTGCCAGCAGCTCGTCTCTCGCGGGAGGGGGAGAGACCCAGTACTTC
-	TRBJ2-6	TRBV2	-	CASSKLSGANVLTF	TGTGCCAGTTCCAAGCTCTCTGGGGCCAACGTCCTGACTTTC
-	TRBJ2-5	TRBV5-1	TRBD2	CASSLTTTSVQETQYF	TGTGCCAGCAGCTTAACGACGACTAGCGTTCAAGAGACCCAGTACTTC
-	TRBJ2-2	TRBV5-1	TRBD1	CASSPDRVGVGELFF	TGTGCCAGCAGCCCTGACAGGGTTGGTGTCGGGGAGCTGTTTTTT
-	TRBJ1-1	TRBV6-4	TRBD1	CASSNRGGTEAFF	TGTGCCAGTAGTAACAGGGGGGGCACTGAAGCTTTCTTT
-	TRBJ2-2	TRBV4-3	-	CASSQDVPGRYLVTGELFF	TGCGCCAGCAGCCAAGATGTCCCAGGGCGTTATTTGGTCACCGGGGAGCTGTTTTTT
-	TRBJ1-4	TRBV25-1	TRBD1	CASSDTQGTGEKLFF	TGTGCCAGCAGTGATACACAGGGGACGGGTGAAAAACTGTTTTTT
few	TRBJ1-6	TRBV28	-	CASSLGAGYNSPLHF	TGTGCCAGCAGCCTGGGGGCCGGCTATAATTCACCCCTCCACTTT
-	TRBJ1-1	TRBV5-8	-	CASRRDSQTSTNTEAFF	TGTGCCAGCAGGCGCGACAGCCAAACCTCGACGAACACTGAAGCTTTCTTT
once	TRBJ2-7	TRBV6-5	TRBD2	CASRAIGGSYEQYF	TGTGCCAGCAGGGCCATTGGCGGGAGTTACGAGCAGTACTTC
few	TRBJ2-7	TRBV6-5	-	CASSPRGYEQYF	TGTGCCAGCAGTCCCAGGGGCTACGAGCAGTACTTC